This T cell receptor (beta chain) was recorded in a study of blood T cell repertoires in COVID-19. Overall study: COVID-19 samples from acute and convalescent phases originated in the United States, Italy and Spain. PBMCs, B-cell-depleted T cells, or T cells were the source of the cDNA or gDNA that made up the material.

In the study's own analysis: Amplification from reference gene primers served as the basis for estimated nucleated cell counts. Sequenced by immunoSEQ multiplex PCR; TCRdb stores in-frame clones only, minus some. V and J calls and clone size are as listed in that table; D and trimming were resolved from the DNA. The sample lists under 170,000 clones, roughly 80% occurring once. V trimming: 4 bases; J trimming: 3 bases; junction bases outside the gene matches: 14. From germline, CDR1 is SNHLY and CDR2 FYNNEI. The CDR3 loop spans 17 amino acids. The receptor's source is a man in his 70s with acute or convalescent COVID-19. The chain carries TRBV2 and TRBJ1-1; 7 bases line up with TRBD1. The sample was peripheral blood. As DNA, the CDR3 is TGTGCCAGCAGTGTTGGCAGAAGAGGGGGCACGGACACTGAAGCTTTCTTT. Amino acid sequence: CASSVGRRGGTDTEAFF. Supplemented by reference TRBV2 and TRBJ1-1, the full variable domain reads EPEVTQTPSHQVTQMGQEVILRCVPISNHLYFYWYRQILGQKVEFLVSFYNNEISEKSEIFDDQFSVERPDGSNFTLKIRSTKLEDSAMYFCASSVGRRGGTDTEAFFGQGTRLTVV.